This T cell receptor beta chain was found in a study of shared clonotypes between healthy human individuals. Study-level background: Donor composition was a couple of women and three men, aged 18 to 49. General study results and limits: Relative to clonotypes present in all four donors, those not shared had lower generation probabilities.

The V gene lost 0 bases and the J gene lost 2 bases, with 5 bases spanning the gap. Germline V CDR1 and CDR2: SGHTS, YDEGEE. The CDR3 loop spans 13 amino acids. Caucasian adults residing in Nashville, Tennessee made up all the donors. The investigators split CD4+ cells into a CD45RA+ naive subset and a CD45RA-negative memory subset. The assay was immunoSEQ multiplex PCR, and TCRdb's table has in-frame clones only and misses some. This sample carries 2.5 million or so clones, more than 90% of them seen once, and the ten largest clones take around 0.14%. On this clone: Its target is unknown.

The sequence came from a man between 18 and 35 years old in good health. This chain links TRBV5-8 with TRBJ1-2; D unresolved. Sequenced material: naive CD4+ T cells sorted from blood. The subset denotes: CD45RA+ positively selected. CDR3 bases: TGTGCCAGCAGCTTGGAACAGAACTATGGCTACACCTTC. Its translation is CASSLEQNYGYTF.